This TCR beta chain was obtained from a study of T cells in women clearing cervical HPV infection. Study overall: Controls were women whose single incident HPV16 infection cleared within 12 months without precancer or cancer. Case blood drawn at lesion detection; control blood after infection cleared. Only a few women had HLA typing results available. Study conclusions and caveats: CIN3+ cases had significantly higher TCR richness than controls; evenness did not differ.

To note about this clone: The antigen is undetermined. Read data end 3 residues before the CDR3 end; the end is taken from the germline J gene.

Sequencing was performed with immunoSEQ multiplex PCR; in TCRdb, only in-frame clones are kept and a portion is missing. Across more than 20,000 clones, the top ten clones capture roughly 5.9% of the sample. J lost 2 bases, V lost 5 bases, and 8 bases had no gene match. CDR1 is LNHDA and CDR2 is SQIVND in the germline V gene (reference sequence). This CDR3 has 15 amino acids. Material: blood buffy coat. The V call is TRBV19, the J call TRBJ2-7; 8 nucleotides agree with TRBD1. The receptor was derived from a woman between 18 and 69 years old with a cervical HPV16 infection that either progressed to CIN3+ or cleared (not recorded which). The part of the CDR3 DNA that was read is TGTGCCAGTAGTGCAGGGGACAGGAGTCCCTACGAG. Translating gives CASSAGDRSPYE. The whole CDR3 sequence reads CASSAGDRSPYEQYF.